This TCR beta chain was identified in a study of blood T cell repertoires in COVID-19. The length of the CDR3 is 13 residues. Germline V gene lookup returns CDR1 GTSNPN and CDR2 SVGIG (reference sequence). The junction had 8 bases not matched to a gene; V was cut back by 2 bases and J by 8 bases. TCRdb keeps only in-frame clones here, not all; method: immunoSEQ multiplex PCR. The sample contains around 130,000 clones, 80% to 90% of which appear only once. The source of this sequence is a man aged 65-85 years with active or convalescent COVID-19. V is TRBV30 and J is TRBJ1-2; 7 bases map to TRBD1. Specimen: peripheral blood. The chain's CDR3 is CAWSIYRGYGYTF. The CDR3 DNA follows: TGTGCCTGGAGTATCTACAGGGGATACGGCTACACCTTC.